The 27 T cell receptor beta chains below all came from one sample that was sequenced in a study of shared clonotypes between healthy human individuals. Naive CD8 cells lacked CD45RO, underwent positive selection for CCR7 and left out terminally differentiated effector memory CD45RA+ cells. TCRdb's copy holds only in-frame clones and misses some; the assay was immunoSEQ multiplex PCR. The data hold 2 million or so clones, with 85% to 95% observed a single time. The sample was naive CD8+ T cells sorted from blood. Source of these receptors: a man between 18 and 29 years old in good health.

The J gene is TRBJ2-3, the V gene TRBV27, with 12 bases fitting TRBD2. V trimming: 6 bases; J trimming: 2 bases; junction bases outside the gene matches: 6. The length of the CDR3 is 16 residues. In germline, CDR1 is MNHEY, CDR2 SMNVEV (reference sequence). In DNA, the CDR3 is TGTGCCAGCAGCCCTAGCGGGGGGGAACACACAGATACGCAGTATTTT. The encoded protein is CASSPSGGEHTDTQYF.

This chain links TRBV7-9 with TRBJ2-7, with 7 bases identical to TRBD1. This CDR3 region has 15 residues. V lost 2 bases and J lost 2; bases outside the gene matches: 6. CDR1 is SEHNR, CDR2 FQNEAQ, per germline (reference sequence). The CDR3 here is CASSLPGGQTYEQYF. CDR3 nucleotides: TGTGCCAGCAGCTTACCAGGGGGACAGACCTACGAGCAGTACTTC.

The chain uses TRBV10-3 and TRBJ2-7; D is possibly TRBD1 (6 bases). The CDR3 covers 18 residues. The V gene's germline CDR1 is ENHRY and CDR2 SYGVKD. Trimming pared 0 bases from V and 0 bases from J, leaving 18 bases between. Here the CDR3 DNA reads TGTGCCATCAGTGAGTCTGAGCGAGGGACATCGAGCTCCTACGAGCAGTACTTC. The encoded protein is CAISESERGTSSSYEQYF.

This clone was counted once. V usage is TRBV5-6 and J usage is TRBJ2-7; 8 bases line up with TRBD1. With V trimmed by 3 bases and J by 7 bases, 15 bases remained unmatched. The CDR3 extends over 16 amino acids. Germline V lookup: CDR1 SGHDT, CDR2 YYEEEE. The CDR3 spells CASSWNLGQGVYEQYF. Written as DNA, the CDR3 is TGTGCCAGCAGCTGGAATCTCGGACAGGGTGTATATGAGCAGTACTTC.

This chain links TRBV4-3 with TRBJ2-1, with D perhaps TRBD2 (5 bases). The CDR3 runs to 12 residues. Deletions cut 6 bases from V and 10 bases from J, with 13 bases between. In germline, CDR1 is LGHNA, CDR2 YSLEER. CDR3 sequence reads: CASSHLTGEQFF. The CDR3 nucleotides are TGCGCCAGCAGTCATTTAACGGGAGAGCAGTTCTTC.

The chain carries TRBV6-5 and TRBJ2-3; D possibly corresponds to TRBD1 (6 bases). The CDR3 runs to 16 residues. The germline V gene has CDR1 MNHEY and CDR2 SVGAGI. With 0 bases removed from V and 2 bases from J, the gap between germline ends came to 12 bases. CDR3 protein: CASSYSIAGVTDTQYF. Written as DNA, the CDR3 is TGTGCCAGCAGTTACTCGATCGCAGGGGTCACAGATACGCAGTATTTT.

This clone was observed a single time. This chain connects TRBV6-5 to TRBJ2-7; TRBD1 matches at 7 bases. The trim removed 2 bases at V and 4 bases at J, leaving 5 bases unmatched. The germline V gene encodes CDR1 MNHEY and CDR2 SVGAGI. The CDR3 covers 14 residues. The CDR3 DNA is TGTGCCAGCAGTTACGTAACAGGGGATTACGAGCAGTACTTC. Protein sequence: CASSYVTGDYEQYF.

The chain recombines TRBV2 with TRBJ1-1; a weak D match, TRBD1 (5 bases). Trimming pared 8 bases from V and 0 bases from J, leaving 16 bases between. CDR3 length: 15 amino acids. The germline CDR1 and CDR2 sequences are SNHLY and FYNNEI. The CDR3 bases are TGTGCCAGCGCGGTTTCGGACACCGTGAACACTGAAGCTTTCTTT. This translates into CASAVSDTVNTEAFF.

This chain connects TRBV19 to TRBJ2-7, with D unclear. Trimming removed 3 bases at V and 3 bases at J, with 9 bases between. In germline, CDR1 is LNHDA, CDR2 SQIVND (reference sequence). This CDR3 is built from 13 residues. Written as DNA, the CDR3 is TGTGCCAGTAGTATTATGGTCGACTACGAGCAGTACTTC. Translated: CASSIMVDYEQYF. The variable domain in full, with the rest retrieved from reference TRBV19 and TRBJ2-7, is DGGITQSPKYLFRKEGQNVTLSCEQNLNHDAMYWYRQDPGQGLRLIYYSQIVNDFQKGDIAEGYSVSREKKESFPLTVTSAQKNPTAFYLCASSIMVDYEQYFGPGTRLTVT.

This clone appeared once. The chain is built from TRBV10-2 and TRBJ2-7, with D perhaps assigned TRBD1 or TRBD2 (6 bases each). The length of the CDR3 is 15 residues. Germline V lookup: CDR1 WSHSY, CDR2 SAAADI. V was clipped by 3 bases and J by 1 base, with 13 bases between them. The CDR3 bases are TGCGCCAGCAGTGATCCCCGAGGGGGGTCCTACGAGCAGTACTTC. This gives the protein CASSDPRGGSYEQYF.

The chain couples TRBV6-1 to TRBJ1-5; possibly TRBD1 for D (5 bases). V was trimmed by 8 bases and J by 4 bases, leaving 12 bases between them. CDR3 length: 13 amino acids. CDR1 is MNHNS and CDR2 is SASEGT in the germline V gene. Here the CDR3 DNA reads TGTGCCAGCGATACAGGAGGGAATCAGCCCCAGCATTTT. The encoded protein is CASDTGGNQPQHF.

This chain links TRBV7-2 with TRBJ1-2; unclear D gene. Trimming shortened V by 5 bases and J by 4 bases, and 5 bases separated the two germline ends. This CDR3 region has 11 residues. The germline V gene encodes CDR1 SGHTA and CDR2 FQGNSA. CDR3 in DNA: TGTGCCAGCAGCCCGTCCTATGGCTACACCTTC. Translation gives CASSPSYGYTF. Drawing the rest from reference TRBV7-2 and TRBJ1-2, the complete variable domain is GAGVSQSPSNKVTEKGKDVELRCDPISGHTALYWYRQSLGQGLEFLIYFQGNSAPDKSGLPSDRFSAERTGGSVSTLTIQRTQQEDSAVYLCASSPSYGYTFGSGTRLTVV.

The chain uses TRBV4-1 and TRBJ2-5, with 11 bases identical to TRBD2. This CDR3 is built from 17 residues. The germline V gene has CDR1 MGHRA and CDR2 YSYEKL. The V and J ends lost 1 base and 5 bases, in that order; junction bases with no gene match: 9. CDR3 protein: CASSQVASGRMGETQYF. The CDR3 DNA reads as TGCGCCAGCAGCCAAGTTGCTAGCGGGAGGATGGGGGAGACCCAGTACTTC.

CDR3 in DNA: TGTGCCAGCAGTTACGCGGGATATGGCTACACCTTC. This gives the protein CASSYAGYGYTF. V and J are TRBV6-5 and TRBJ1-2; the D is unclear. The CDR3 covers 12 residues. Trimming stripped 2 bases from V and 5 bases from J, with 6 bases between. The germline V gene encodes CDR1 MNHEY and CDR2 SVGAGI.

The rearrangement uses TRBV2 and TRBJ2-5; 11 bases map to TRBD2. V shed 3 bases, J shed 2 bases, and the junction held 11 bases outside the gene matches. The CDR3 is 18 amino acids. CDR1 is SNHLY, CDR2 FYNNEI, per germline. The DNA of the CDR3 is TGTGCCAGCAGTGATTCCCTAGCGGGGGGAAGATATCAAGAGACCCAGTACTTC. The encoded protein is CASSDSLAGGRYQETQYF.

This clone was seen only once. This sequence joins TRBV11-2 and TRBJ2-3; weak D call: TRBD2 (6 bases). From germline, CDR1 is SGHAT and CDR2 FQNNGV. V lost 1 base to trimming and J lost 9 bases, with 11 bases between them. The CDR3 is 13 amino acids. The CDR3 is CASSLGGVRTQYF. The DNA of the CDR3 is TGTGCCAGCAGCTTAGGCGGGGTAAGGACGCAGTATTTT.

This chain links TRBV27 with TRBJ2-3, with a tentative D call TRBD2 (6 bases). The CDR3 has 16 amino acids. V lost 7 bases to trimming and J lost 0 bases, with 17 bases between them. The V gene's germline CDR1 is MNHEY and CDR2 SMNVEV (reference sequence). The CDR3 spells CASTPAAGESTDTQYF. The DNA of the CDR3 is TGTGCCAGCACCCCGGCAGCGGGTGAGAGCACAGATACGCAGTATTTT.

The rearrangement joins TRBV7-6 to TRBJ2-3; maybe TRBD2 (6 bases). Germline loops: CDR1 SGHVS, CDR2 FNYEAQ. The CDR3 sequence is 15 residues long. Trimming took 5 bases from V and 5 from J, leaving 17 bases between them. The CDR3 DNA reads as TGTGCCAGCAGCCCATGGACGGGAGTGTTAGATACGCAGTATTTT. Protein product: CASSPWTGVLDTQYF.

The chain links TRBV29-1 to TRBJ2-5, with 7 bases aligning to TRBD1. The CDR3 has 14 amino acids. Trimming cost V 7 bases and J 12 bases; bases outside gene matches: 20. Germline loops: CDR1 SQVTM, CDR2 ANQGSEA. In DNA, the CDR3 is TGCAGCGCAAACCTAGGGGAAACAGGGGCCCTTGAGTACTTC. It yields the protein CSANLGETGALEYF.

This chain connects TRBV19 to TRBJ1-1, with 9 bases that match TRBD1. After removal of 5 bases from V and 0 bases from J, the junction contained 7 bases not matched to a gene. Germline V gives CDR1 LNHDA, CDR2 SQIVND (reference sequence). The CDR3 has 16 amino acids. DNA of the CDR3: TGTGCCAGTAGTTACCGGACAGGGGCCCTGAACACTGAAGCTTTCTTT. Protein sequence: CASSYRTGALNTEAFF.

This clone occurred once. DNA for the CDR3: TGCAGCGTTGAAGTCTCGGGACCAGCCTACGAGCAGTACTTC. Its protein product is CSVEVSGPAYEQYF. The chain combines TRBV29-1 with TRBJ2-7; D is possibly TRBD1 or TRBD2 (5 bases each). The CDR3 consists of 14 residues. CDR1 is SQVTM, CDR2 ANQGSEA, per germline. Trimming cost V 1 base and J 2 bases, with 12 bases left between them.

The rearrangement links TRBV5-1 to TRBJ1-1; D uncertain. V dropped 5 bases and J dropped 5 bases, with 13 bases sitting between them. CDR3 length: 13 residues. Germline V gene data show CDR1 as SGHRS and CDR2 as YFSETQ. The CDR3 loop is CASRPVLRTEAFF. The CDR3 coding sequence is TGCGCCAGCAGACCAGTCCTGAGGACTGAAGCTTTCTTT.

The chain has TRBV11-2 and TRBJ2-5; D ambiguous. The V gene lost 0 bases and the J gene lost 4 bases, with 12 bases spanning the gap. Per germline, CDR1 SGHAT and CDR2 FQNNGV. This CDR3 is 15 amino acids long. The CDR3 DNA is TGTGCCAGCAGCTTAGAAATCACGCGTGGAGAGACCCAGTACTTC. This codes for CASSLEITRGETQYF. The variable domain in full, with the rest retrieved from reference TRBV11-2 and TRBJ2-5, is EAGVAQSPRYKIIEKRQSVAFWCNPISGHATLYWYQQILGQGPKLLIQFQNNGVVDDSQLPKDRFSAERLKGVDSTLKIQPAKLEDSAVYLCASSLEITRGETQYFGPGTRLLVL.

V gene TRBV4-3 combines with J gene TRBJ1-4; D uncertain. Germline CDR1 and CDR2: LGHNA and YSLEER. The CDR3 has 14 residues. Between the trimmed V and J ends, which lost 2 bases and 6 bases, there was a span of 10 bases. Here the CDR3 DNA reads TGCGCCAGCAGCCAACAAGGGTTTGATGAAAAACTGTTTTTT. Translating gives CASSQQGFDEKLFF.

The V gene is TRBV4-2, the J gene TRBJ2-7; D is tentatively TRBD1 or TRBD2 (5 bases each). The germline V and J ends were trimmed by 4 bases and 4 bases, with 11 bases remaining between them. Looked up from germline, CDR1 is LGHNA and CDR2 is YNFKEQ. The CDR3 runs to 13 residues. CDR3 sequence (DNA): TGTGCCAGCAGCCCCGGGACCGTTTACGAGCAGTACTTC. Its translation: CASSPGTVYEQYF.

The chain is built from TRBV7-2 and TRBJ2-3; D may correspond to TRBD1 or TRBD2 (7 bases each). Germline lookup yields CDR1 SGHTA and CDR2 FQGNSA. V was shortened by 4 bases and J by 5 bases, with 19 bases between the two germline ends. This CDR3 comprises 16 residues. This chain's CDR3 is CASSSPGGGRGDTQYF. The CDR3 nucleotides read TGTGCCAGCAGCTCCCCAGGGGGGGGGCGAGGAGATACGCAGTATTTT. Combining the CDR3 with reference TRBV7-2 and TRBJ2-3 gives the whole variable domain GAGVSQSPSNKVTEKGKDVELRCDPISGHTALYWYRQSLGQGLEFLIYFQGNSAPDKSGLPSDRFSAERTGGSVSTLTIQRTQQEDSAVYLCASSSPGGGRGDTQYFGPGTRLTVL.

Notes on this clone: The same CDR3 is also encoded by other DNA sequences in this sample. The genes are TRBV4-1 and TRBJ2-7, with D possibly matching TRBD1 (6 bases). This CDR3 is built from 15 residues. The germline V and J ends were trimmed by 4 bases and 2 bases, with 15 bases remaining between them. Per germline, CDR1 MGHRA and CDR2 YSYEKL. CDR3 coding DNA: TGCGCCAGCAGCCCTCGGACAGCCTCCCCCTACGAGCAGTACTTC. Amino acids: CASSPRTASPYEQYF.